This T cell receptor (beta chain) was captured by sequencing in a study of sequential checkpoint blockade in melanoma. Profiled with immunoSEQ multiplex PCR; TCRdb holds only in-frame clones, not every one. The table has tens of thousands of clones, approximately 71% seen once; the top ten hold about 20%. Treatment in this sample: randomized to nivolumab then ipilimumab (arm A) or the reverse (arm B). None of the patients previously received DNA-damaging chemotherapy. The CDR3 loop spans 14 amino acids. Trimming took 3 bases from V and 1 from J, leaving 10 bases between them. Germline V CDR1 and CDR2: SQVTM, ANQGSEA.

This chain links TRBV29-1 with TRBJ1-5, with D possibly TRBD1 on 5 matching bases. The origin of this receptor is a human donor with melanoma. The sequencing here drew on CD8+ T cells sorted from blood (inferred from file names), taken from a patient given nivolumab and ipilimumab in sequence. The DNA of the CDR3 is TGCAGCGTTGAGGGGGGGGACAGCAATCAGCCCCAGCATTTT. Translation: CSVEGGDSNQPQHF.